Below, 22 T cell receptor beta chains from the same sample are listed, as sequenced in a study of blood T cell repertoires in COVID-19. This table comes from immunoSEQ multiplex PCR, and its TCRdb copy is limited to in-frame clones, with some not included. The sample contains tens of thousands of clones, roughly 85% of which appear only once. The sequenced sample was peripheral blood. Receptors originate from a man between 60 and 75 years old with COVID-19, enrolled during active disease.

The rearrangement links TRBV3-1 (or the pseudogene TRBV3-2) to TRBJ2-5; D ambiguous. The germline V gene has CDR1 LGHDT and CDR2 YNNKEL (reference sequence). Trimming removed 4 bases from V and 7 bases from J, with 16 bases in between. The CDR3 runs 14 residues. This CDR3 is CASSRFLGVGTQYF. The CDR3 nucleotides are TGTGCCAGCAGCCGGTTCCTAGGCGTCGGGACCCAGTACTTC.

The V call is TRBV9, the J call TRBJ1-4; D is possibly TRBD1 (5 bases). The CDR3 is made up of 16 amino acids. CDR1 is SGDLS, CDR2 YYNGEE, per germline. Trimming pared 1 base from V and 3 bases from J, leaving 13 bases between. This CDR3 is CASSVNQGFSNEKLFF. The CDR3, as DNA: TGTGCCAGCAGCGTAAACCAGGGTTTTTCTAATGAAAAACTGTTTTTT. The variable domain in full, with the rest retrieved from reference TRBV9 and TRBJ1-4, is DSGVTQTPKHLITATGQRVTLRCSPRSGDLSVYWYQQSLDQGLQFLIQYYNGEERAKGNILERFSAQQFPDLHSELNLSSLELGDSALYFCASSVNQGFSNEKLFFGSGTQLSVL.

CDR3 region: CAWGRTTLGNEQFF. Here the CDR3 DNA reads TGTGCCTGGGGGAGGACTACTCTAGGCAATGAGCAGTTCTTC. The chain employs TRBV30 and TRBJ2-1; weak D call: TRBD2 (6 bases). The length of the CDR3 is 14 residues. Germline CDR1 GTSNPN, CDR2 SVGIG (reference sequence). Trimming removed 5 bases at V and 6 bases at J, with 17 bases between.

Details on this clone: The junction departs from germline at one end; a sequencing error may be responsible. This chain joins TRBV15 and TRBJ1-5; D perhaps matches TRBD1 (6 bases). Germline assignment: CDR1 LNHNV and CDR2 YYDKDF (reference sequence). The CDR3 is made up of 12 amino acids. The CDR3 spells CATSALMGDKEF. CDR3 bases: TGTGCCACCAGCGCCTTAATGGGGGACAAGGAGTTT.

The chain has TRBV19 and TRBJ2-7; possible D gene TRBD2, 5 bases. Germline loops: CDR1 LNHDA, CDR2 SQIVND (reference sequence). The CDR3 loop spans 12 amino acids. Between the trimmed V and J ends, which lost 5 bases and 5 bases, there was a span of 10 bases. The CDR3 protein is CASSGLANEQYF. The CDR3 nucleotides are TGTGCCAGTAGTGGACTGGCTAACGAGCAGTACTTC.

This clone has just a few counts. The chain couples TRBV30 to TRBJ1-5; 10 nucleotides align to TRBD1. CDR1 is GTSNPN, CDR2 SVGIG, per germline (reference sequence). The J segment lost 4 bases and the V segment lost 2 bases, leaving 8 bases of the junction unmatched. The CDR3 spans 16 residues. The CDR3 loop reads CAWSTGRGQGNQPQHF. The CDR3 coding sequence is TGTGCCTGGAGTACGGGACGGGGACAGGGGAATCAGCCCCAGCATTTT.

The genes are TRBV7-2 and TRBJ2-1; 9 positions agree with TRBD1. J lost 0 bases, V lost 4 bases, and 1 base had no gene match. This CDR3 has 15 amino acids. CDR1 and CDR2 from the germline V gene are SGHTA and FQGNSA. CDR3 amino acids: CASSWDRASYNEQFF. CDR3 nucleotide sequence: TGTGCCAGCAGCTGGGACAGGGCCTCCTACAATGAGCAGTTCTTC. Filled out from reference TRBV7-2 and TRBJ2-1, the complete variable domain reads GAGVSQSPSNKVTEKGKDVELRCDPISGHTALYWYRQSLGQGLEFLIYFQGNSAPDKSGLPSDRFSAERTGGSVSTLTIQRTQQEDSAVYLCASSWDRASYNEQFFGPGTRLTVL.

Details on this clone: A much larger clone differs by one base, so this may be a read error. Additional DNA sequences in this sample encode the identical CDR3. This chain connects TRBV2 to TRBJ1-5, with TRBD1 matching 7 bases. The germline V gene encodes CDR1 SNHLY and CDR2 FYNNEI. Trimming took 5 bases from V and 5 from J; bases not matched to a gene: 3. This CDR3 comprises 13 residues. CDR3 in amino acids: CASSYTGDQPQHF. CDR3 DNA sequence: TGTGCCAGCAGTTACACAGGGGATCAGCCCCAGCATTTT.

The chain joins TRBV18 to TRBJ1-5; D not certain. Trimming left V 3 bases short and J 0 bases short, with 15 bases between. CDR3 size: 17 residues. Germline CDR1 KGHSH, CDR2 LQKENI. The CDR3 region has the DNA TGTGCCAGCTCACCTCAAGCCGGGAGAAATAGCAATCAGCCCCAGCATTTT. It translates to CASSPQAGRNSNQPQHF.

The V call is TRBV6-5, the J call TRBJ1-5; D not resolved. CDR1 is MNHEY, CDR2 SVGAGI, per germline. The CDR3 runs 13 residues. Trimming took 2 bases from V and 6 from J, leaving 8 bases between them. In DNA form, the CDR3 reads TGTGCCAGCAGTTACCCCGGAGGTCAGCCCCAGCATTTT. Amino acid sequence: CASSYPGGQPQHF.

The rearrangement links TRBV11-3 to TRBJ1-1, with a tentative D call TRBD1 (6 bases). The germline V gene encodes CDR1 SGHNT and CDR2 YENEEA. The CDR3 spans 13 residues. V was cut by 3 bases and J by 1 base, with 6 bases left in between. The CDR3: CASSFRGNTEAFF. The DNA of the CDR3 is TGTGCCAGCAGCTTCAGGGGGAACACTGAAGCTTTCTTT.

V usage is TRBV12-5 and J usage is TRBJ1-4, with TRBD1 matching over 9 bases. The CDR3 spans 15 residues. The V and J ends lost 9 bases and 5 bases, in that order; junction bases with no gene match: 10. From germline, CDR1 is LGHNT and CDR2 FRNRAP. This chain's CDR3 is CASSTGTGTNEKLFF. As DNA, the CDR3 is TGTGCTAGCTCAACCGGGACAGGGACCAATGAAAAACTGTTTTTT.

This clone occurred once. The gene calls are TRBV28 and TRBJ1-2; maybe TRBD1 (6 bases). The germline V gene encodes CDR1 MDHEN and CDR2 SYDVKM. The V and J ends lost 2 bases and 4 bases respectively, with 17 bases between them. The CDR3 is 16 amino acids. The CDR3 protein is CASSLVSGGLPYGYTF. The CDR3 DNA sequence: TGTGCCAGCAGTTTAGTCTCGGGGGGGCTACCCTATGGCTACACCTTC.

This chain links TRBV9 with TRBJ1-3, with D hard to call. Germline-derived CDR1 and CDR2 are SGDLS and YYNGEE. Trimming pared 1 base from V and 0 bases from J, leaving 8 bases between. The CDR3 has 15 residues. CDR3 region: CASSVTTGSGNTIYF. The CDR3 coding sequence is TGTGCCAGCAGCGTAACGACGGGCTCTGGAAACACCATATATTTT.

V gene TRBV5-1 combines with J gene TRBJ1-3; TRBD1 aligns across 7 bases. CDR3 length equals 15 residues. Germline CDR1 reads SGHRS; CDR2 reads YFSETQ. V lost 0 bases, J lost 4 bases, and 4 bases stayed unmatched. Here the CDR3 DNA reads TGCGCCAGCAGCTTGGTAGAGGGGGCCGGAAACACCATATATTTT. Protein sequence: CASSLVEGAGNTIYF.

The gene calls are TRBV3-1 (or the pseudogene TRBV3-2) and TRBJ1-5, with a weak D call TRBD1 (5 bases). The CDR3 runs 15 residues. Germline V lookup: CDR1 LGHDT, CDR2 YNNKEL (reference sequence). Between the trimmed V and J ends, which lost 2 bases and 6 bases, there was a span of 14 bases. CDR3 nucleotides: TGTGCCAGCAGCCAATCAGAGTATAGGGGTCAGCCCCAGCATTTT. It specifies CASSQSEYRGQPQHF.

This rearrangement joins TRBV7-2 to TRBJ2-1; a possible D gene is TRBD2 (5 bases). The CDR3 length is 14 residues. Trimming stripped 5 bases from V and 6 bases from J, with 14 bases between. Germline assignment: CDR1 SGHTA and CDR2 FQGNSA. CDR3 region: CASSQVSAGNEQFF. The CDR3 coding sequence is TGTGCCAGCAGCCAAGTCTCGGCGGGCAATGAGCAGTTCTTC.

The rearrangement joins TRBV7-9 to TRBJ2-7; maybe TRBD2 (5 bases). V lost 5 bases, J lost 5 bases, and 16 bases lay in between. Germline V CDR1 and CDR2: SEHNR, FQNEAQ (reference sequence). The CDR3 sequence is 14 residues long. The CDR3, as DNA: TGTGCCAGCAGCCTACTAGGGTCCCCGGACGAGCAGTACTTC. Its protein is CASSLLGSPDEQYF.

The J gene is TRBJ2-2, the V gene TRBV3-1 (or the pseudogene TRBV3-2), with D tentatively TRBD2 (6 bases). CDR3 length: 18 residues. Germline V gene sequence: CDR1 LGHDT, CDR2 YNNKEL (reference sequence). Trimming removed 0 bases from V and 5 bases from J, with 19 bases in between. CDR3 bases: TGTGCCAGCAGCCAAGATCGGAGGGCGAGAGAGGGTACCGGGGAGCTGTTTTTT. Translation: CASSQDRRAREGTGELFF.

The rearrangement joins TRBV2 to TRBJ2-3, with 7 bases matching TRBD2. The CDR3 has 13 amino acids. The V gene end was trimmed by 1 base and the J gene end by 7 bases; junction bases not matched to a gene: 2. CDR1 SNHLY and CDR2 FYNNEI come from the germline V gene. The CDR3 coding sequence is TGTGCCAGCAGTGAAGGGGGAGGGCATACGCAGTATTTT. Translated, it gives CASSEGGGHTQYF.

This chain connects TRBV11-2 to TRBJ1-2; D is unresolved. Germline CDR1 is SGHAT and CDR2 is FQNNGV. V was clipped by 1 base and J by 4 bases, with 16 bases between them. The CDR3 is 16 amino acids. The CDR3 spells CASSLAVDAGFYGYTF. The DNA of the CDR3 is TGTGCCAGCAGCTTAGCTGTTGATGCAGGTTTCTATGGCTACACCTTC. The variable domain in full, completed from reference TRBV11-2 and TRBJ1-2, reads EAGVAQSPRYKIIEKRQSVAFWCNPISGHATLYWYQQILGQGPKLLIQFQNNGVVDDSQLPKDRFSAERLKGVDSTLKIQPAKLEDSAVYLCASSLAVDAGFYGYTFGSGTRLTVV.

This chain joins TRBV6-5 and TRBJ2-1; tentative D call: TRBD1 (6 bases). V lost 8 bases and J lost 5, with 19 bases in between. Germline CDR1 and CDR2: MNHEY and SVGAGI. This CDR3 comprises 15 residues. The CDR3 nucleotides are TGTGCCAGCTCCCGCAAGAGCCACAGGGACAATGAGCAGTTCTTC. It is translated as CASSRKSHRDNEQFF.